The 26 T cell receptor beta chains given below trace back to one sample, sequenced in a study of blood T cells in healthy people across ages. A sample-barcoded 5' primer and a J-beta primer mix were used in a second PCR of roughly 6 to 11 cycles. Via MiXCR, TCRdb re-called the 5' RACE reads, giving one row per CDR3 protein. The sample carries around 1.5 million distinct CDR3 sequences, approximately 40% recorded once. Material for sequencing was blood. These receptors originate from a woman under 30 in good health.

This clonotype has a handful of counts. J is TRBJ2-3 and V is TRBV21-1. TRBV21-1 is labeled a pseudogene. This CDR3 contains 15 residues. The CDR3 sequence: CASSKVDRDTDTQYF. CDR3 nucleotide sequence: TGTGCCAGCAGCAAAGTCGACCGTGACACAGATACGCAGTATTTT.

The gene calls are TRBV5-1 and TRBJ1-1; a possible D gene is TRBD1 (5 bases). The V end was cut by 5 bases, the J end by 7 bases, with 24 bases between. Germline assignment: CDR1 SGHRS and CDR2 YFSETQ. The CDR3 runs to 16 residues. CDR3 in DNA: TGCGCCAGCAGTTCGGGGGAGGGTTCGGTCATGGGTGAAGCTTTCTTT. Translated, it gives CASSSGEGSVMGEAFF. The full variable domain, rest sourced from reference TRBV5-1 and TRBJ1-1, is KAGVTQTPRYLIKTRGQQVTLSCSPISGHRSVSWYQQTPGQGLQFLFEYFSETQRNKGNFPGRFSGRQFSNSRSEMNVSTLELGDSALYLCASSSGEGSVMGEAFFGQGTRLTVV.

The chain is built from TRBV29-1 and TRBJ1-2; D not resolved. V lost 7 bases, J lost 6 bases, and 12 bases lay in between. CDR1 and CDR2 from the germline V gene are SQVTM and ANQGSEA. The CDR3 is 11 residues long. CDR3 bases: TGCAGCGCCTTGGCTGGTGATGGCTACACCTTC. Its protein product is CSALAGDGYTF.

J is TRBJ2-1 and V is TRBV6-2 or TRBV6-3, with TRBD1 matching 10 bases. Germline CDR1 reads MNHEY; CDR2 reads SVGEGT. This CDR3 comprises 15 residues. The junction had 7 bases not matched to a gene; V was cut back by 6 bases and J by 5 bases. The CDR3 protein is CASRKGGQGNNEQFF. For the CDR3, the DNA is TGTGCCAGCAGAAAAGGGGGACAGGGGAACAATGAGCAGTTCTTC.

The chain combines TRBV27 with TRBJ2-5; D is undetermined. Trimming took 2 bases from V and 2 from J, leaving 15 bases between them. Germline V lookup: CDR1 MNHEY, CDR2 SMNVEV (reference sequence). This CDR3 is 16 amino acids long. Written as DNA, the CDR3 is TGTGCCAGCAGTTTAATGAGAACGCGGCAACAAGAGACCCAGTACTTC. This encodes CASSLMRTRQQETQYF.

Notes on this clonotype: A much larger clone differs from this one at a single base, so this may be a read error. The J gene is TRBJ1-2, the V gene TRBV3-1; D might be TRBD1 (5 bases). The CDR3 extends over 13 amino acids. Trimming pared 6 bases from V and 3 bases from J, leaving 11 bases between. Germline CDR1 LGHDT, CDR2 YNNKEL (reference sequence). The CDR3 region is CASRRDGDYGYTF. DNA for the CDR3: TGTGCCAGCAGGCGGGACGGTGACTATGGCTACACCTTC. The variable domain in full, with the rest retrieved from reference TRBV3-1 and TRBJ1-2, is DTAVSQTPKYLVTQMGNDKSIKCEQNLGHDTMYWYKQDSKKFLKIMFSYNNKELIINETVPNRFSPKSPDKAHLNLHINSLELGDSAVYFCASRRDGDYGYTFGSGTRLTVV.

This clonotype was found a few times. The rearrangement links TRBV5-1 to TRBJ2-5, with TRBD2 as a possible D gene (6 bases). This CDR3 region has 16 residues. The germline CDR1 and CDR2 sequences are SGHRS and YFSETQ. With 1 base removed from V and 5 bases from J, the gap between germline ends came to 18 bases. CDR3 region: CASSLLSRGDFETQYF. In DNA, the CDR3 is TGCGCCAGCAGCTTGCTGTCGCGGGGCGACTTCGAGACCCAGTACTTC.

This clonotype was found a few times. V usage is TRBV2 and J usage is TRBJ2-7; D unclear. Trimming took 7 bases from V and 0 from J, leaving 13 bases between them. CDR3 length equals 14 residues. Germline CDR1 and CDR2: SNHLY and FYNNEI. Here the CDR3 reads CASMDLQSSYEQYF. In nucleotides, the CDR3 is TGTGCCAGCATGGACCTACAGAGCTCCTACGAGCAGTACTTC.

This clonotype came up a few times. The chain employs TRBV4-2 and TRBJ2-1; 7 nucleotides line up with TRBD2. This CDR3 contains 20 residues. The germline gives CDR1 LGHNA, CDR2 YNFKEQ. J was trimmed by 0 bases and V by 0 bases; bases with no gene match: 14. CDR3 coding DNA: TGTGCCAGCAGCCAAGATACTCCGCCGGGACTACCAAGCTCCTACAATGAGCAGTTCTTC. Protein product: CASSQDTPPGLPSSYNEQFF.

This chain uses TRBV15 with TRBJ2-6; D is unresolved. The germline V gene has CDR1 LNHNV and CDR2 YYDKDF (reference sequence). With 0 bases removed from V and 0 bases from J, the gap between germline ends came to 9 bases. This CDR3 has 17 amino acids. The CDR3 DNA reads as TGTGCCACCAGCAGAGATCTTGTGCGCTCTGGGGCCAACGTCCTGACTTTC. This translates into CATSRDLVRSGANVLTF.

This clonotype came up a few times. This chain links TRBV3-1 with TRBJ2-7; the D is unclear. Germline-derived CDR1 and CDR2 are LGHDT and YNNKEL (reference sequence). V was cut by 1 base and J by 2 bases, with 6 bases left in between. This CDR3 is 13 amino acids long. In DNA form, the CDR3 reads TGTGCCAGCAGCCAAGTCCGGACCTACGAGCAGTACTTC. It codes for CASSQVRTYEQYF.

This chain uses TRBV5-1 with TRBJ2-1, with D unclear. V gave up 0 bases and J gave up 2 bases, with 12 bases separating them. Germline assignment: CDR1 SGHRS and CDR2 YFSETQ. The CDR3 has 16 amino acids. In DNA form, the CDR3 reads TGCGCCAGCAGCTTGGGGAAGAACGGCCCCTACAATGAGCAGTTCTTC. Protein sequence: CASSLGKNGPYNEQFF.

Of note for this clonotype: This may be a read error: a much more frequent sequence differs by one nucleotide. V is TRBV4-1 and J is TRBJ2-1; D remains unclear. Per the germline V gene, CDR1 is MGHRA and CDR2 is YSYEKL. The CDR3 has 13 residues. The CDR3 coding sequence is TGCGCCAGCGGCCAAGATCTAGTAAATGAGCAGTTCTTC. As protein: CASGQDLVNEQFF.

The gene calls are TRBV27 and TRBJ2-7; 7 positions match TRBD2. The V segment lost 3 bases and the J segment 0 bases; nucleotides outside the gene matches: 11. The CDR3 is 17 residues long. The germline CDR1 and CDR2 sequences are MNHEY and SMNVEV (reference sequence). CDR3 sequence (DNA): TGTGCCAGCAGTTTCTCGCTAGCGGAAACTATCTCCTACGAGCAGTACTTC. Translated: CASSFSLAETISYEQYF.

This clonotype was found once. The chain employs TRBV5-1 and TRBJ2-5; D could derive from TRBD1 or TRBD2 (5 bases each). V was clipped by 3 bases and J by 4 bases, with 16 bases between them. From germline, CDR1 is SGHRS and CDR2 YFSETQ. CDR3 length equals 15 residues. CDR3 residues: CASSSSQGGRETQYF. CDR3 nucleotides: TGCGCCAGCAGCTCTAGCCAGGGTGGTCGAGAGACCCAGTACTTC.

With respect to this clonotype: Sequence at one end of the junction differs from germline and may be a read error. V is TRBV27 and J is TRBJ1-1, with TRBD1 as a possible D gene (6 bases). This CDR3 contains 13 residues. In germline, CDR1 is MNHEY, CDR2 SMNVEV (reference sequence). The CDR3 coding sequence is TGTGCCAGCAGCTTATGGACAGACGCTGAAGCTTTCTTT. It translates to CASSLWTDAEAFF.

J is TRBJ2-1 and V is TRBV4-2; 9 positions match TRBD1. V dropped 0 bases and J dropped 4; count of bases not matched to a gene: 4. The germline gives CDR1 LGHNA, CDR2 YNFKEQ. The CDR3 has 16 amino acids. The DNA of the CDR3 is TGTGCCAGCAGCCAAGAACAGGGGGCTAAATACAATGAGCAGTTCTTC. Translated, it gives CASSQEQGAKYNEQFF.

The V and J genes are TRBV3-1 and TRBJ2-1; D uncertain. Trimming removed 3 bases at V and 1 base at J, with 13 bases between. The length of the CDR3 is 16 residues. Germline V gene data show CDR1 as LGHDT and CDR2 as YNNKEL (reference sequence). The CDR3 loop is CASSHEVSFSYNEQFF. The CDR3 DNA follows: TGTGCCAGCAGCCATGAGGTCAGCTTTTCCTACAATGAGCAGTTCTTC.

This clonotype came up a few times. CDR3 sequence: CAPREAETQYF. The DNA for the CDR3 is TGTGCCCCCAGGGAGGCGGAGACCCAGTACTTC. J is TRBJ2-5 and V is TRBV27, with a possible D match to TRBD2 (6 bases). This CDR3 is 11 amino acids long. The V gene lost 11 bases and the J gene lost 5 bases, with 12 bases spanning the gap. From germline, CDR1 is MNHEY and CDR2 SMNVEV (reference sequence).

The V call is TRBV5-6, the J call TRBJ2-1, with unresolved D. Germline CDR1 is SGHDT and CDR2 is YYEEEE. V dropped 1 base and J dropped 10 bases, with 18 bases sitting between them. The CDR3 is 15 residues long. CDR3 sequence: CASSLFSAKSNEQFF. CDR3 bases: TGTGCCAGCAGCTTGTTTTCCGCCAAGTCGAACGAGCAGTTCTTC.

The rearrangement links TRBV28 to TRBJ1-2; no clear D. The CDR3 length is 14 residues. V lost 6 bases, J lost 3 bases, and 14 bases lay in between. Per germline, CDR1 MDHEN and CDR2 SYDVKM. The CDR3 DNA is TGTGCCAGCAGAACCCAAGGCGGCTACTATGGCTACACCTTC. This gives the protein CASRTQGGYYGYTF.

The chain is built from TRBV10-3 and TRBJ1-3, with D perhaps TRBD1 (5 bases). The CDR3 has 14 amino acids. Germline loops: CDR1 ENHRY, CDR2 SYGVKD. The CDR3 DNA follows: TGTACCACTGGCCGATCGGGGCCTGGAAACACCATATATTTT. Encoded protein: CTTGRSGPGNTIYF.

The genes are TRBV6-1 and TRBJ2-1; 11 nucleotides agree with TRBD2. Germline V gene sequence: CDR1 MNHNS, CDR2 SASEGT. This CDR3 comprises 17 residues. V was pared by 2 bases and J by 9 bases, with 12 bases of the junction left unmatched. The CDR3 region is CASSEYTSGSHPAEQFF. CDR3 bases: TGTGCCAGCAGTGAATACACTAGCGGGAGTCACCCCGCTGAGCAGTTCTTC.

The J gene is TRBJ2-3, the V gene TRBV7-2; no reliable D call. In germline, CDR1 is SGHTA, CDR2 FQGNSA. V lost 6 bases, J lost 2 bases, and 9 bases lay in between. This CDR3 has 13 amino acids. The CDR3 here is CASRRQVTDTQYF. The CDR3 DNA sequence: TGTGCCAGCAGGAGGCAGGTCACAGATACGCAGTATTTT.

About this clonotype: A much larger clone is a single base away; this may be a read error. V and J are TRBV2 and TRBJ2-5; 13 nucleotides match TRBD2. Unmatched junction bases numbered 11, after V lost 8 bases and J lost 11 bases. This CDR3 contains 14 residues. Germline CDR1 is SNHLY and CDR2 is FYNNEI. The CDR3 spells CASLTSGGAGEQYF. CDR3 nucleotide sequence: TGTGCCAGCCTAACTAGCGGGGGGGCGGGTGAGCAGTACTTC. The full variable domain, its missing parts supplied by reference TRBV2 and TRBJ2-5, is EPEVTQTPSHQVTQMGQEVILRCVPISNHLYFYWYRQILGQKVEFLVSFYNNEISEKSEIFDDQFSVERPDGSNFTLKIRSTKLEDSAMYFCASLTSGGAGEQYFGPGTRLLVL.

This clonotype was counted between two and nine times. In DNA, the CDR3 is TGTGCCAGCAGCGCGGACAACACAGATACGCAGTATTTT. The encoded protein is CASSADNTDTQYF. This sequence joins TRBV7-8 and TRBJ2-3, with a weak D call TRBD1 (5 bases). V lost 5 bases and J 2 bases, leaving 8 bases between the germline ends. The CDR3 sequence is 13 residues long. CDR1 is SGHVS and CDR2 is FQNEAQ in the germline V gene.